Each of the 29 T cell receptor beta chains below was sequenced from the same sample in a study of shared clonotypes between healthy human individuals. Assay: immunoSEQ multiplex PCR; the TCRdb copy retains only in-frame clones and omits some. The profile shows 2 million to 3 million clones, more than 80% of them singletons. The sequenced material came from naive CD4+ T cells sorted from blood. Subset meaning: CD45RA+ positively selected. These receptors were obtained from a man aged 18-30 years in good health.

The J gene is TRBJ1-3, the V gene TRBV18, with D possibly TRBD1 on 5 matching bases. CDR3 length: 14 amino acids. The germline V gene encodes CDR1 KGHSH and CDR2 LQKENI. Trimming took 4 bases from V and 1 from J, leaving 8 bases between them. Here the CDR3 reads CASSRQGSGNTIYF. The CDR3 nucleotides read TGTGCCAGCTCACGGCAGGGATCTGGAAACACCATATATTTT.

J is TRBJ1-2 and V is TRBV7-2; 7 positions match TRBD1. The V and J ends lost 6 bases and 4 bases, in that order; junction bases with no gene match: 8. Germline V gene lookup returns CDR1 SGHTA and CDR2 FQGNSA. This CDR3 comprises 14 residues. The CDR3 DNA sequence: TGTGCCAGCAGGGGATCGGGACAGTCCTATGGCTACACCTTC. It is translated as CASRGSGQSYGYTF.

The chain employs TRBV2 and TRBJ2-1, with 7 bases aligning to TRBD1. The CDR3 runs to 15 residues. V gave up 6 bases and J gave up 0 bases; unmatched junction bases: 5. Germline lookup yields CDR1 SNHLY and CDR2 FYNNEI. The CDR3: CASRPYRGSYNEQFF. CDR3 DNA sequence: TGTGCCAGCAGACCTTACAGGGGCTCCTACAATGAGCAGTTCTTC.

On this clone: The sample holds other DNA sequences that translate to the same CDR3. The chain is built from TRBV27 and TRBJ2-3; D assignment may be TRBD1 or TRBD2 (5 bases each). Germline assignment: CDR1 MNHEY and CDR2 SMNVEV (reference sequence). V lost 3 bases and J lost 3, with 7 bases in between. The CDR3 extends over 13 amino acids. The CDR3 bases are TGTGCCAGCAGTTTGTGGGGGACAGATACGCAGTATTTT. It specifies CASSLWGTDTQYF.

This clone appeared a few times. Other nucleotide sequences from this sample produce the same CDR3. The V gene is TRBV18, the J gene TRBJ2-2; D remains unclear. The CDR3 length is 13 residues. V lost 3 bases, J lost 1 base, and 3 bases lay in between. Germline values: CDR1 KGHSH, CDR2 LQKENI. DNA for the CDR3: TGTGCCAGCTCACCGCTGAACACCGGGGAGCTGTTTTTT. Its translation: CASSPLNTGELFF.

V and J are TRBV27 and TRBJ2-2; D tentatively fits TRBD1 or TRBD2 (5 bases each). Per the germline V gene, CDR1 is MNHEY and CDR2 is SMNVEV (reference sequence). The CDR3 contains 14 residues. V dropped 3 bases and J dropped 4 bases, with 9 bases sitting between them. For the CDR3, the DNA is TGTGCCAGCAGTTTGTGGGGGTCCACCGGGGAGCTGTTTTTT. Translating gives CASSLWGSTGELFF.

The chain uses TRBV5-6 and TRBJ2-2; D uncertain. Germline CDR1 is SGHDT and CDR2 is YYEEEE. Trimming removed 5 bases at V and 1 base at J, with 12 bases between. CDR3 length: 15 residues. CDR3 in amino acids: CASRLRGWNTGELFF. Here the CDR3 DNA reads TGTGCCAGCAGGCTGAGAGGTTGGAACACCGGGGAGCTGTTTTTT.

The table lists this clone with a count of one. This same CDR3 is encoded by further DNA sequences in the sample. The V and J genes are TRBV28 and TRBJ1-5, with TRBD1 as a possible D gene (6 bases). Between the trimmed V and J ends, which lost 5 bases and 0 bases, there was a span of 8 bases. Germline lookup yields CDR1 MDHEN and CDR2 SYDVKM. There are 14 residues in the CDR3. The CDR3 sequence: CASSLRGSNQPQHF. CDR3 sequence (DNA): TGTGCCAGCAGTCTCAGGGGTAGCAATCAGCCCCAGCATTTT.

The genes are TRBV6-5 and TRBJ1-5; a possible D gene is TRBD1 (6 bases). V was pared by 6 bases and J by 0 bases, with 12 bases between. The germline CDR1 and CDR2 sequences are MNHEY and SVGAGI. The CDR3 covers 15 residues. In DNA form, the CDR3 reads TGTGCCAGCAGGCCACAGGGAGGTAGCAATCAGCCCCAGCATTTT. Encoded protein: CASRPQGGSNQPQHF.

This sequence joins TRBV19 and TRBJ2-7; a possible D gene is TRBD2 (7 bases). Germline lookup yields CDR1 LNHDA and CDR2 SQIVND (reference sequence). V dropped 4 bases and J dropped 3 bases, with 16 bases sitting between them. The CDR3 is 15 amino acids. The CDR3 sequence is CASSKTGGVGYEQYF. CDR3 sequence (DNA): TGTGCCAGTAGTAAGACGGGGGGCGTGGGCTACGAGCAGTACTTC.

The chain links TRBV30 to TRBJ1-4; D unclear. The length of the CDR3 is 14 residues. V was trimmed by 0 bases and J by 4 bases, leaving 9 bases between them. Germline CDR1 reads GTSNPN; CDR2 reads SVGIG (reference sequence). The DNA of the CDR3 is TGTGCCTGGAGTGTCTGGAGCGGTAATGAAAAACTGTTTTTT. It encodes CAWSVWSGNEKLFF.

This clone was counted between two and nine times. The CDR3 region has the DNA TGTGCCAGCAGTTACCCGGGATTCGCTAACTATGGCTACACCTTC. It is translated as CASSYPGFANYGYTF. The rearrangement joins TRBV6-7 to TRBJ1-2; unclear D gene. TRBV6-7 is an open reading frame, and its role is uncertain. V was clipped by 2 bases and J by 0 bases, with 10 bases between them. The CDR3 contains 15 residues.

The gene calls are TRBV9 and TRBJ1-3, with D uncertain. V lost 0 bases and J lost 0, with 16 bases in between. The germline gives CDR1 SGDLS, CDR2 YYNGEE. The CDR3 contains 18 residues. CDR3 in amino acids: CASSVDPSTKTSGNTIYF. The DNA of the CDR3 is TGTGCCAGCAGCGTAGATCCTTCGACCAAGACCTCTGGAAACACCATATATTTT.

The V gene is TRBV5-4, the J gene TRBJ2-5; D is ambiguous. The CDR3 covers 13 residues. V shed 1 base and J shed 2 bases, with 6 bases lying between them. Per germline, CDR1 SGHNT and CDR2 YYREEE (reference sequence). DNA of the CDR3: TGTGCCAGCAGCTTGCTGGAACAAGAGACCCAGTACTTC. It codes for CASSLLEQETQYF.

This clone was seen only once. V is TRBV7-2 and J is TRBJ2-5, with D unresolved. This CDR3 has 12 residues. CDR1 is SGHTA and CDR2 is FQGNSA in the germline V gene. V was cut by 2 bases and J by 5 bases, with 6 bases left in between. The CDR3 DNA sequence: TGTGCCAGCAGCTTAATGACGGAGACCCAGTACTTC. This translates into CASSLMTETQYF.

This chain links TRBV7-8 with TRBJ1-6, with TRBD1 identical over 7 bases. Germline CDR1 reads SGHVS; CDR2 reads FQNEAQ. The CDR3 length is 17 residues. V dropped 5 bases and J dropped 6; count of bases not matched to a gene: 13. The CDR3 coding sequence is TGTGCCAGCAGCCTAAGGGGGTCACAGGGGCTTAATTCACCCCTCCACTTT. It specifies CASSLRGSQGLNSPLHF.

Notes on this clone: Other DNA sequences from this sample encode an identical CDR3 as well. The rearrangement links TRBV5-1 to TRBJ1-1, with TRBD1 matching 7 bases. The CDR3 is 14 amino acids. V shed 4 bases, J shed 2 bases, and the junction held 5 bases outside the gene matches. Germline V gene lookup returns CDR1 SGHRS and CDR2 YFSETQ. CDR3: CASSQGQVNTEAFF. CDR3 bases: TGCGCCAGCAGCCAAGGACAGGTCAACACTGAAGCTTTCTTT.

This chain joins TRBV11-2 and TRBJ1-1; no clear D. CDR1 SGHAT and CDR2 FQNNGV come from the germline V gene. The V end was cut by 5 bases, the J end by 4 bases, with 11 bases between. The CDR3 loop spans 13 amino acids. CDR3 protein: CASSPPGFTEAFF. In nucleotides, the CDR3 is TGTGCCAGCAGCCCACCGGGTTTCACTGAAGCTTTCTTT.

In regard to this clone: The identical CDR3 is also encoded by other nucleotide sequences in the sample. This chain uses TRBV2 with TRBJ1-3, with D unclear. V lost 6 bases and J 4 bases, leaving 10 bases between the germline ends. CDR1 and CDR2 (germline): SNHLY, FYNNEI. This CDR3 is 13 amino acids long. The CDR3 here is CASRAYSGNTIYF. The CDR3 DNA reads as TGTGCCAGCAGAGCTTACTCGGGAAACACCATATATTTT. The whole variable domain, filled in from reference TRBV2 and TRBJ1-3, reads EPEVTQTPSHQVTQMGQEVILRCVPISNHLYFYWYRQILGQKVEFLVSFYNNEISEKSEIFDDQFSVERPDGSNFTLKIRSTKLEDSAMYFCASRAYSGNTIYFGEGSWLTVV.

Details on this clone: In the same sample, other DNA sequences code for this CDR3. Here the CDR3 DNA reads TGTGCCAGCAGCTCACAGGGGTCCTACGAGCAGTACTTC. This encodes CASSSQGSYEQYF. The chain joins TRBV7-9 to TRBJ2-7, with 7 positions matching TRBD1. With 4 bases clipped from V and 1 base from J, the junction kept 1 base outside the gene matches. The CDR3 length is 13 residues. Germline CDR1 is SEHNR and CDR2 is FQNEAQ (reference sequence).

This chain uses TRBV12-2 with TRBJ1-6; whether TRBD1, the table's D call, matches the DNA was not checked. TRBV12-2 is deemed a pseudogene. The CDR3 is 13 amino acids. The CDR3: CASRRQGNSPLHF. Written as DNA, the CDR3 is TGTGCAAGTCGCCGACAGGGTAATTCACCCCTCCACTTT.

Regarding this clone: Other DNA sequences within the sample encode an identical CDR3. V and J are TRBV18 and TRBJ1-2; TRBD1 aligns across 9 bases. The length of the CDR3 is 13 residues. V was clipped by 2 bases and J by 5 bases; unmatched bases: 0. The germline gives CDR1 KGHSH, CDR2 LQKENI. CDR3 sequence (DNA): TGTGCCAGCTCACCAGGACAGGGGTATGGCTACACCTTC. Amino acids: CASSPGQGYGYTF.

In regard to this clone: The same CDR3 is also encoded by other DNA sequences in this sample. The chain recombines TRBV6-6 with TRBJ2-3; TRBD1 matches at 7 bases. V shed 2 bases and J 0 bases; nucleotides not matched to a gene: 2. The CDR3 length is 15 residues. Germline CDR1 is MNHNY and CDR2 is SVGAGI (reference sequence). The CDR3 DNA sequence: TGTGCCAGCAGTTACCCGGGACAGAGCACAGATACGCAGTATTTT. It specifies CASSYPGQSTDTQYF.

The rearrangement links TRBV30 to TRBJ2-7; TRBD1 might be the D (5 bases). V dropped 3 bases and J dropped 2 bases, with 14 bases sitting between them. CDR1 and CDR2 (germline): GTSNPN, SVGIG (reference sequence). There are 14 residues in the CDR3. The CDR3 bases are TGTGCCTGGAGGGACAAAGCTCGAGCCTACGAGCAGTACTTC. Residues: CAWRDKARAYEQYF.

The chain uses TRBV6-1 and TRBJ1-5; D is ambiguous. This CDR3 is built from 21 residues. Germline assignment: CDR1 MNHNS and CDR2 SASEGT. Trimming stripped 2 bases from V and 0 bases from J, with 26 bases between. CDR3 loop: CASSERIGRTIGINSNQPQHF. CDR3 in DNA: TGTGCCAGCAGTGAAAGAATCGGACGGACGATAGGAATTAATAGCAATCAGCCCCAGCATTTT.

This chain links TRBV6-5 with TRBJ1-1; D is perhaps TRBD1 (5 bases). The CDR3 contains 13 residues. From germline, CDR1 is MNHEY and CDR2 SVGAGI. V shed 4 bases and J shed 0 bases, with 6 bases lying between them. DNA for the CDR3: TGTGCCAGCAGTTTCAGGGTGAACACTGAAGCTTTCTTT. Amino acid sequence: CASSFRVNTEAFF.

V and J are TRBV6-6 and TRBJ2-3; D is uncertain. Trimming left V 4 bases short and J 11 bases short, with 16 bases between. Germline V gene sequence: CDR1 MNHNY, CDR2 SVGAGI (reference sequence). The CDR3 totals 13 residues. CDR3 loop: CASSSSGPRQQYF. DNA of the CDR3: TGTGCCAGCAGTTCCTCGGGTCCTCGTCAGCAGTATTTT.

Remarks on this clone: One end of the junction fails to match germline, which may point to a read error. The chain combines TRBV6-5 with TRBJ2-3; possibly TRBD1 or TRBD2 for D (5 bases each). Germline CDR1 MNHEY, CDR2 SVGAGI. CDR3 size: 14 residues. CDR3 residues: CASSRGRSTDTQCF. As DNA, the CDR3 is TGTGCCAGCAGCCGGGGACGGAGCACAGATACGCAGTGTTTT.

CDR3: CASSSQTNTGELFF. The CDR3 coding sequence is TGTGCCAGCAGCTCCCAAACGAACACCGGGGAGCTGTTTTTT. V is TRBV7-2 and J is TRBJ2-2; D is unclear. The ends were cut back, 4 bases at V and 0 bases at J, with 6 bases in the middle. Germline-derived CDR1 and CDR2 are SGHTA and FQGNSA. This CDR3 spans 14 amino acids.